This TCR beta chain was sequenced during a study of blood T cells in healthy people across ages. The germline gives CDR1 SGHNT, CDR2 YYREEE (reference sequence). The CDR3 sequence is 14 residues long. For the second PCR, which ran for about 7 to 11 cycles, a sample-barcoded 5' primer and a J-beta primer mix were used. TCRdb reanalysed the 5' RACE reads using MiXCR and keeps one entry per CDR3 protein. Found here are more than 450,000 distinct CDR3 sequences, about a quarter of them singletons; the top ten hold 3% to 4.5%. In addition, the sample was reused for a study of T cells of mothers and their children. From that paper: Mothers gave over 8 million TCR beta CDR3 reads each, and children around 2.9 million each.

The source of this sequence is a boy aged 2 to 10 in good health. The chain joins TRBV5-4 to TRBJ2-5; 9 bases fit TRBD1. The J call may be in error: the DNA end matches TRBJ2-1 better. Sequenced material: blood. CDR3 nucleotides: TGTGCCAGCAGGAGGACAGGGGCCTACAATGAGCAGTTCTTC. This codes for CASRRTGAYNEQFF.